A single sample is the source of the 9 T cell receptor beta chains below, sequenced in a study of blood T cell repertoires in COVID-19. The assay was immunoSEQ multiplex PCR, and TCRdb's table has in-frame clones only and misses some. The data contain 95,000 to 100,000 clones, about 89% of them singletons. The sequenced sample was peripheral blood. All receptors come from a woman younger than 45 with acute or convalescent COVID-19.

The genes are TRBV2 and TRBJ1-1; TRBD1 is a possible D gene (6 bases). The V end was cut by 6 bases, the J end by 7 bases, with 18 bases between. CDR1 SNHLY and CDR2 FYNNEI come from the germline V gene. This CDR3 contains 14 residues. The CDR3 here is CASSRGGADSEAFF. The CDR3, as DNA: TGTGCCAGCAGCCGCGGGGGGGCGGATAGTGAAGCTTTCTTT.

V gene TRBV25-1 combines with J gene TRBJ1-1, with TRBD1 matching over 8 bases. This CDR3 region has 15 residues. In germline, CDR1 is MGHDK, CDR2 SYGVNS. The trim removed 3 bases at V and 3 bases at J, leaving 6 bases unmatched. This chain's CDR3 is CASSDPTGGDTEAFF. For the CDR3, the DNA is TGTGCCAGCAGTGACCCTACAGGGGGGGACACTGAAGCTTTCTTT.

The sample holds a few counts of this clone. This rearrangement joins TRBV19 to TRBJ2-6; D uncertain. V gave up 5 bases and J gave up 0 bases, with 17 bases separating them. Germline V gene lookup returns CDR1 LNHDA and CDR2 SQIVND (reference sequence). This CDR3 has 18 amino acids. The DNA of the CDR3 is TGTGCCAGTAGTCCCTCCACAGCCCTGTCCTCTGGGGCCAACGTCCTGACTTTC. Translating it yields CASSPSTALSSGANVLTF.

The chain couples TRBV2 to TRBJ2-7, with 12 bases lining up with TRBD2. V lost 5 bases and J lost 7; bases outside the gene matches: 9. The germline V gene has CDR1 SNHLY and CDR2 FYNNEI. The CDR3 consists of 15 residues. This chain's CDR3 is CASSQTSGGPWEQYF. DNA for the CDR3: TGTGCCAGCAGTCAAACTAGCGGGGGGCCCTGGGAGCAGTACTTC.

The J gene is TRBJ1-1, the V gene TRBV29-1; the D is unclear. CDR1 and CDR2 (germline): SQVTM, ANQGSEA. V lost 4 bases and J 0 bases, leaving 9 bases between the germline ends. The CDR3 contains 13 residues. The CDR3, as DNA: TGCAGCGTTGCCTGGGCCTTGAACACTGAAGCTTTCTTT. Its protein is CSVAWALNTEAFF.

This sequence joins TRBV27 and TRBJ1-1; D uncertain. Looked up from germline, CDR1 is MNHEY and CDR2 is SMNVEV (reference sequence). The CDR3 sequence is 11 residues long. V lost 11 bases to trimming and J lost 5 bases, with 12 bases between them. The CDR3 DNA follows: TGTGCCGCCGTTGGTCGGACTGAAGCTTTCTTT. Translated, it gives CAAVGRTEAFF.

This CDR3 is CASTRDRGGGYTF. CDR3 in DNA: TGTGCCAGCACCAGAGACAGGGGAGGCGGCTACACCTTC. This rearrangement joins TRBV6-5 to TRBJ1-2, with TRBD1 matching over 8 bases. The germline CDR1 and CDR2 sequences are MNHEY and SVGAGI. V shed 7 bases and J 8 bases; nucleotides not matched to a gene: 9. CDR3 length: 13 residues.

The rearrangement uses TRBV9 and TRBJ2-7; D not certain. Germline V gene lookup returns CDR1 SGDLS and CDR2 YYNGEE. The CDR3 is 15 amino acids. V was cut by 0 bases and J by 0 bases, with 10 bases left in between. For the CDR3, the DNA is TGTGCCAGCAGCGTAGGGGCCCCCAGCTCCTACGAGCAGTACTTC. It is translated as CASSVGAPSSYEQYF. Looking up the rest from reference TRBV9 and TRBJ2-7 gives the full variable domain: DSGVTQTPKHLITATGQRVTLRCSPRSGDLSVYWYQQSLDQGLQFLIQYYNGEERAKGNILERFSAQQFPDLHSELNLSSLELGDSALYFCASSVGAPSSYEQYFGPGTRLTVT.

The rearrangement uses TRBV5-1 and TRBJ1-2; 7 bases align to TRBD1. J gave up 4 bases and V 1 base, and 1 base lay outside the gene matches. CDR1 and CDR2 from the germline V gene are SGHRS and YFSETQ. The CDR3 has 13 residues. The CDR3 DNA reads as TGCGCCAGCAGCTTGACAGGGGTCTATGGCTACACCTTC. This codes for CASSLTGVYGYTF.